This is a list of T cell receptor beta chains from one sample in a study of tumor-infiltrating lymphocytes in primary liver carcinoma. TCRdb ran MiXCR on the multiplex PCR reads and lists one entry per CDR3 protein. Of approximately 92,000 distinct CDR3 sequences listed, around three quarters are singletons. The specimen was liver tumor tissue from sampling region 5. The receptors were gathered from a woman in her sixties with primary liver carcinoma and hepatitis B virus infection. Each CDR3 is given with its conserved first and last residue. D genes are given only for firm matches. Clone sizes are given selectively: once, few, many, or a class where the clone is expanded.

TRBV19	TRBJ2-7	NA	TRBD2	TGTGCCAGCCGAACTAGCGGGGGCTCCTACGAGGAGTACTTC	CASRTSGGSYEEYF
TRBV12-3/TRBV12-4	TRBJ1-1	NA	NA	TGTGCCAGCAGTTTGGGAGGGAGCACTGAAGCTTTCTTT	CASSLGGSTEAFF
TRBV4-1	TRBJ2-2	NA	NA	TGCGCCGGCAGCCATGGGCGCAGGAACACCGGGGAGTTGTTTTTT	CAGSHGRRNTGELFF
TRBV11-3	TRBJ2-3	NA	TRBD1	TGTGCCAGCAGTCGATCGGGACAGGGACTCACAGATACGCACTATTTT	CASSRSGQGLTDTHYF
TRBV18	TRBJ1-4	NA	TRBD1	TGTGCCAGCTCACCAGGACAGGGCCTAACTAATGAAAAACTGTTTTTT	CASSPGQGLTNEKLFF
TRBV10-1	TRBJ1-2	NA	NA	TGCGCCAGCAGTGGGTCAACAGAATACTATGGCTACACCTTC	CASSGSTEYYGYTF
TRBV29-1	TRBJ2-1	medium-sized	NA	TGCAGCGTTGAGGGAACACTAGCTCCCGAGTGGAATGAGCAGTTCTTC	CSVEGTLAPEWNEQFF
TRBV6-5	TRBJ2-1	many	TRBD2	TGTGCCAGCGCGTTAGTAGCGGGAGTTGGTGAGCAGTTCTTC	CASALVAGVGEQFF
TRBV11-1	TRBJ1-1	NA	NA	TGTGCCAGTAGCGGGGGAGGGCAGTCCACCGAAGCTTTCTTT	CASSGGGQSTEAFF
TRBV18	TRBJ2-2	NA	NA	TGTGCCAGCTCACCAGGGAGGTCCGGGGAGCTGTTTTTT	CASSPGRSGELFF
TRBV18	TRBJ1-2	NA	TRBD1	TGTGCCAGCTCACCCGACAGGGGAGGCTACACCTTC	CASSPDRGGYTF
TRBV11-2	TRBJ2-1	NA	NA	TGTGCCAGCAGTTTCGTCAATGAGCAGTTCTTC	CASSFVNEQFF
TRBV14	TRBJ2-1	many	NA	TGTGCCAGCAGCCAAGGGACTGCGCAGTACAATGAGCAGTTCTTC	CASSQGTAQYNEQFF
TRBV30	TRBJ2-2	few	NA	TGTGCCTGGAGCGTGCGACAGCTTGTGGGGGAGCTGTTTTTT	CAWSVRQLVGELFF
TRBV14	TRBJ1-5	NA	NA	TGTGCCAGCAGCCGCTACCCCCGAGGACAGAGGAGTATGGGAAATCAGCCCCAGCATTTT	CASSRYPRGQRSMGNQPQHF
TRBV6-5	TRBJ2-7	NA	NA	TGTGCCAGCGGTTCTAGCGAGAGAAGTGGCGAACAGTACTTC	CASGSSERSGEQYF
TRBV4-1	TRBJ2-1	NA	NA	TGCGCCAGCAACCAATCGGGAGTGGGCTCCTACAATGAGCAGTTCTTC	CASNQSGVGSYNEQFF
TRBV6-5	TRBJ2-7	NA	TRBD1	TGTGCCAGCAGCCAGACAGGGGTAACCTACGATGAGTACTTC	CASSQTGVTYDEYF
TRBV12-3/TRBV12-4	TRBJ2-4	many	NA	TGTGCCAGCAGTTTTCAGGGGATGGCCAAAAACATTCAGTACTTC	CASSFQGMAKNIQYF
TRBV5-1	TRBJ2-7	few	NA	TGCGCCAGCAGCCGGGGACTGACAGGGCTTTACGGGCAGTACTTC	CASSRGLTGLYGQYF
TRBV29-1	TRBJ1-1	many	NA	TGCAGCGTTGACAGGACCAGGAACACTGAAGCTTTCTTT	CSVDRTRNTEAFF
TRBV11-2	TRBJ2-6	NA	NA	TGTGCCAGCAGCTTAGAGCCGGCTAGGGCCAACGTCCTTACTTTC	CASSLEPARANVLTF
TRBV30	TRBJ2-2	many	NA	TGTGCCTGGAGTGTAGATGGAATCGGGGAGCTGTTTTTT	CAWSVDGIGELFF
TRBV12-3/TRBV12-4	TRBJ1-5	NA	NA	TGTGCCAGCAGTTTCGCAGGGAATCAGCCCCTACATTTT	CASSFAGNQPLHF
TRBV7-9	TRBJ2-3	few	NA	TGTGCCAGCAGCAATCAACGCACAGATACGCAGTATTTT	CASSNQRTDTQYF
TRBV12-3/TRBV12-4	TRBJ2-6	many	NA	TGTGCCAGCAGTTTCAGCTCTGGGGCCAACGTCCTGACTTTC	CASSFSSGANVLTF
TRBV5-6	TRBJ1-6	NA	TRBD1	TGTGCCGGCAGCTGGGGGACAGAGGTCTCACCCCTCCACTTT	CAGSWGTEVSPLHF
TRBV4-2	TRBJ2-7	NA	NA	TGTGCCAGCAGCCAAGGGGATGGACCAGCGCGCTCCTACGAGCAGTACTTC	CASSQGDGPARSYEQYF
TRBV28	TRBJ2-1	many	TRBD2	TGTGCCAGCAGCCCTGGACTAGCGGGAAACAATGAGCAGTTCTTC	CASSPGLAGNNEQFF
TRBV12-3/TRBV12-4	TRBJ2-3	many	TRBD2	TGTGCCAGCAGTTCCCGCGGGAGGAGAACAGATACGCAGTATTTT	CASSSRGRRTDTQYF
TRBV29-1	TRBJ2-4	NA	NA	TGCAGCGTTGAATTGGGCCTGGGGCGAGACAAAAACATTAAGTACTTC	CSVELGLGRDKNIKYF
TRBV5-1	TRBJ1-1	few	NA	TGCGCCAGCAGGGTCGAGAACCAAAAGAACACTGAAGCTTTCTTT	CASRVENQKNTEAFF
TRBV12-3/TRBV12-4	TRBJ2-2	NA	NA	TGTGCTAGCAGTTCGACATTCGCCGGGGAGCTGTTTTTT	CASSSTFAGELFF
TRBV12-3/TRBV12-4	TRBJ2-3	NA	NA	TGTACCAGCAGCCGCGGACAGATTAGCACAGATACGAAGTATTTT	CTSSRGQISTDTKYF
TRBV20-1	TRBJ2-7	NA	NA	TGCAGTGCTAGAGTACCCGGGAGCGGGTACGAGCAGTACTTC	CSARVPGSGYEQYF
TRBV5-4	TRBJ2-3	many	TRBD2	TGTGCCAGCAGCTTGGTGGGTAGCGGGAGGTCCGCAGATACGCAGTATTTT	CASSLVGSGRSADTQYF
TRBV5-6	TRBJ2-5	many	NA	TGTGCCAGCAGCTTGTGGCCACGGGGAGAGACCCAGTACTTC	CASSLWPRGETQYF
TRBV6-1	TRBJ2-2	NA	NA	TGTGTTAGCAGTGAACAGAAGGCCGGGGAGCTGTTTTTT	CVSSEQKAGELFF
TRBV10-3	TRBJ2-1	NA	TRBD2	TGTGTCATGGGACTAGCGGGAGCCAATGAGCAATTCTTC	CVMGLAGANEQFF
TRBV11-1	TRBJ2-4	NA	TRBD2	TGTGCCAGCAGCTTGAGAAGGACTAGTGGTAACAAAAACATTCAGTACTTC	CASSLRRTSGNKNIQYF
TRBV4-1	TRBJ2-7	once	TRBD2	TGCGCCAGCAGTCAAGATGGCGGGGGGCGCGAAGAGCAGTACTTC	CASSQDGGGREEQYF
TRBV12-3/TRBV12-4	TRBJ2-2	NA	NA	TGTGCCAGCAGTTTAGAGCAGCCGACCGGGGAGCTGTTCTTT	CASSLEQPTGELFF
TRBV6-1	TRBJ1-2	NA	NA	TGTGCCAGCAGTGGAACAGAGCCCCTCTATGGCTGCACCTTC	CASSGTEPLYGCTF
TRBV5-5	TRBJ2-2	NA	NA	TGTGCCAGCAGCTTGATTGTGCAGGGTACCAGGGAGCTGTTTTTT	CASSLIVQGTRELFF
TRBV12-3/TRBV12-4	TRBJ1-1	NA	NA	TGTGCCAGCAGCTTATTGGATAAGTACACTGAAGCTTCCTTT	CASSLLDKYTEASF
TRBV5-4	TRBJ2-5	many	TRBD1	TGTGCCAGCAGCTCGGGACAGGGGAGGTCAGAGACCCAGTACTTC	CASSSGQGRSETQYF
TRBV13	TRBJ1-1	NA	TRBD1	TGTGCCAGCAGCTTCCGACAGGGGAGTACCGAAACTTTCTTT	CASSFRQGSTETFF
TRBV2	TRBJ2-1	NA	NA	TGTGCCAGCACCTCGGACAGTAGCTCCTACAATGAGCAGTTCTTC	CASTSDSSSYNEQFF
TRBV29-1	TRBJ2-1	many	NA	TGCAGCGTTAAGGCAGACGGGAGTGGGGAACAGTTCTTC	CSVKADGSGEQFF
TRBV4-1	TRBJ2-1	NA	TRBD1	TGCGCCAGCAGCCTCGCACAGGGGGCTAGGGTATACAATGAGCAGTTCTTC	CASSLAQGARVYNEQFF
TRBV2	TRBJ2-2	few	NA	TGTGCCAGCAAGGGGCGAGTAACGAACACCGGGGAGCTGTTTTTT	CASKGRVTNTGELFF
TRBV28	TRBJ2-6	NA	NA	TGTGCCACCGCCCAATCTGGGGCCAACGTCCTGACTTTC	CATAQSGANVLTF
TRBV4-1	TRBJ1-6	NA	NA	TGCGCCAGCAGCCAAGTTAGTTACGGGCTTTCCAATTCACCCCTCCACTTT	CASSQVSYGLSNSPLHF
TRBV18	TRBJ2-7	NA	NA	TGTGCCAGCTCACCAGGTCGTCAGACCTACGAGCAGTACTTC	CASSPGRQTYEQYF
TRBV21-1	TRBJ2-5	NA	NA	TGTGCCAGTAGCAAAGAGGGGACGGAACAAGAGACCCAGTACTTC	CASSKEGTEQETQYF
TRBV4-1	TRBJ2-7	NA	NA	TGCGCCGGCAGCCAGGTTTCAGGCGACGAGCAGTACTTC	CAGSQVSGDEQYF
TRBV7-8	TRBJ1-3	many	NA	TGTGCCAGCAGCTCCACCACAAGTCAGGGAAACACCATATATTTT	CASSSTTSQGNTIYF
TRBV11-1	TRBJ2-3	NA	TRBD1	TGTGCCAGCGGCTCCCGACAGGGGGATGGAGATACGCGGTATTTC	CASGSRQGDGDTRYF
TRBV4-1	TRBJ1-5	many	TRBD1	TGCGCCAGCAGCCCTCGGACAGGGGATAGCAATCAGCCCCAGCATTTT	CASSPRTGDSNQPQHF
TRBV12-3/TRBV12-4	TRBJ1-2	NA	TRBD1	TGTACTAGCAACCGGGACAGTGCTAACTATGGCTACACCTTC	CTSNRDSANYGYTF